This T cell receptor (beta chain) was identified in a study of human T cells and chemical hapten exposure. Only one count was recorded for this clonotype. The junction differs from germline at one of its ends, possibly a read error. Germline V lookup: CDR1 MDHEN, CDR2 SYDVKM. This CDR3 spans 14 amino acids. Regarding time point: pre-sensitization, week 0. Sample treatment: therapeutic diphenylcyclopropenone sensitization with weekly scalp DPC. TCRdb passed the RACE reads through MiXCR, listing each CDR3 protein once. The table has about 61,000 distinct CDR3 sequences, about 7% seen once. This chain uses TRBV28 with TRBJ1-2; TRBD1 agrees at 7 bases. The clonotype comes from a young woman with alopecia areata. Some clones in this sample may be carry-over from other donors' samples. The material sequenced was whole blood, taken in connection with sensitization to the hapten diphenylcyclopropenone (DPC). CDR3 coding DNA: TGTGTCAGCAGCCCGACAGGGTTAGGGTATGGCTACACCTTC. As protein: CVSSPTGLGYGYTF.